The rows below give T cell receptor beta chains drawn from one sample of a study of T cells in tuberculosis. Repertoires were generated with immunoSEQ multiplex PCR, while TCRdb's copy carries only in-frame clones and drops some. The table shows 60,000 or so clones, with about 76% occurring only once. The sample taken for sequencing was CD1b-GMM tetramer-negative cells sorted from PBMCs. Source of these receptors: an adult woman with latent tuberculosis. The CDR3 runs from the conserved cysteine through the conserved F or W. D genes are given only for firm matches. Not every row has a clone size; where given, it reads once, few, many or a size class.

v_call	d_call	j_call	clone_size	cdr3_aa	cdr3_nt
TRBV5-1	TRBD1	TRBJ1-3	-	CASSGGTGSGNTIYF	TGCGCCAGCAGCGGCGGGACAGGGAGTGGAAACACCATATATTTT
TRBV7-8	-	TRBJ2-5	-	CASIAPTRQETQYF	TGTGCCAGCATAGCCCCCACGCGCCAAGAGACCCAGTACTTC
TRBV15	TRBD2	TRBJ2-3	-	CATSIYGGSSTDTQYF	TGTGCCACCAGCATATACGGGGGGTCTAGCACAGATACGCAGTATTTT
TRBV5-8	-	TRBJ2-6	-	CASSRTGSGANVLTF	TGTGCCAGCAGTCGAACAGGGTCAGGGGCCAACGTCCTGACTTTC
TRBV6-5	-	TRBJ1-6	-	CASSLWARADSPLHF	TGTGCCAGCAGTTTGTGGGCTCGAGCGGATTCACCCCTCCACTTT
TRBV19	-	TRBJ2-7	-	CASSPSVDSEQYF	TGTGCCAGTAGTCCCTCGGTTGATAGCGAGCAGTACTTC
TRBV18	TRBD2	TRBJ2-1	-	CASSQGREVYNEQFF	TGTGCCAGCTCGCAGGGGCGGGAGGTGTACAATGAGCAGTTCTTC
TRBV7-6	TRBD1	TRBJ2-7	-	CASTVGTGTGEQYF	TGTGCCAGCACCGTAGGAACAGGGACAGGGGAGCAGTACTTC
TRBV10-3	TRBD1	TRBJ2-7	-	CAISETGGLPYEQYF	TGTGCCATCAGTGAGACAGGGGGCTTGCCCTACGAGCAGTACTTC
TRBV30	-	TRBJ1-5	-	CAWSVTGGGLSNQPQHF	TGTGCCTGGAGTGTAACCGGGGGGGGGTTGAGCAATCAGCCCCAGCATTTT
TRBV7-9	-	TRBJ1-4	-	CASSVGAGINEKLFF	TGTGCCAGCAGCGTTGGGGCAGGAATTAATGAAAAACTGTTTTTT
TRBV27	TRBD1	TRBJ1-4	few	CASTDRGLCEKLFF	TGTGCCAGCACGGACAGGGGATTGTGTGAAAAACTGTTTTTT
TRBV7-6	-	TRBJ1-1	-	CASSPQQGGNTEAFF	TGTGCCAGCAGCCCCCAACAGGGTGGGAACACTGAAGCTTTCTTT
TRBV6-1	-	TRBJ2-7	-	CASSSTGTSYEQYF	TGTGCCAGCAGTAGTACAGGGACCTCCTACGAGCAGTACTTC
TRBV5-1	-	TRBJ2-2	-	CASSSAGITGELFF	TGCGCCAGCAGCTCGGCAGGGATCACCGGGGAGCTGTTTTTT
TRBV6-5	-	TRBJ1-6	-	CASRWPNSPLHF	TGTGCCAGCCGTTGGCCTAATTCACCCCTCCACTTT
TRBV5-6	-	TRBJ1-1	-	CASSLGLLNTEAFF	TGTGCCAGCAGCTTGGGTCTGTTGAACACTGAAGCTTTCTTT
TRBV4-3	-	TRBJ2-7	-	CASSQIVGFGEQYF	TGCGCCAGCAGCCAAATAGTCGGGTTCGGCGAGCAGTACTTC
TRBV4-2	-	TRBJ1-2	-	CASSQAQPGGYTF	TGTGCCAGCAGCCAGGCACAGCCGGGAGGCTACACCTTC
TRBV6-1	TRBD1	TRBJ1-1	-	CASSSWTGANTEAFF	TGTGCCAGCAGCTCCTGGACAGGGGCGAACACTGAAGCTTTCTTT
TRBV2	-	TRBJ2-2	-	CASSREQGRTGELFF	TGTGCCAGCAGTAGGGAACAGGGTCGCACCGGGGAGCTGTTTTTT
TRBV2	TRBD1	TRBJ2-1	-	CASRDRASYNEQFF	TGTGCCAGCAGGGACAGGGCCTCCTACAATGAGCAGTTCTTC
TRBV28	TRBD1	TRBJ1-2	-	CASSLEARGDAGYGYTF	TGTGCCAGCAGTTTAGAGGCCAGGGGGGATGCCGGCTATGGCTACACCTTC
TRBV19	TRBD1	TRBJ1-2	few	CASTKDRGLTGGYTF	TGTGCCAGTACTAAGGACAGGGGCTTAACTGGTGGCTACACCTTC
TRBV5-1	TRBD2	TRBJ2-7	-	CASSFTNRTSASYEQYF	TGCGCCAGCAGCTTCACTAATCGTACTAGCGCATCCTACGAGCAGTACTTC
TRBV19	TRBD2	TRBJ2-2	-	CASSIQGLAGVGTGELFF	TGTGCCAGTAGTATTCAGGGACTAGCGGGAGTAGGCACCGGGGAGCTGTTTTTT
TRBV4-3	TRBD2	TRBJ2-3	-	CASSQDLTSALSSTDTQYF	TGCGCCAGCAGCCAAGACCTAACTAGCGCCCTATCTAGCACAGATACGCAGTATTTT
TRBV6-1	-	TRBJ1-2	once	CASLGEDYGYTF	TGTGCCAGCCTGGGGGAGGACTATGGCTACACCTTC
TRBV18	-	TRBJ2-7	-	CASSQRGPTYEQYF	TGTGCCAGCTCACAACGAGGGCCAACCTACGAGCAGTACTTC
TRBV7-6	TRBD2	TRBJ2-1	-	CASSLVGSRGVSYNEQFF	TGTGCCAGCAGCTTAGTAGGGTCCCGGGGGGTGTCCTACAATGAGCAGTTCTTC
TRBV9	-	TRBJ2-3	-	CASSVDRSDTQYF	TGTGCCAGCAGCGTAGACAGGTCAGATACGCAGTATTTT
TRBV7-8	-	TRBJ2-5	-	CASSSDLKGGETQYF	TGTGCCAGCAGCTCCGACCTTAAAGGAGGGGAGACCCAGTACTTC
TRBV29-1	TRBD1	TRBJ2-7	-	CSVSLWGQGANEQYF	TGCAGCGTTTCCCTATGGGGACAGGGGGCCAACGAGCAGTACTTC
TRBV18	TRBD1	TRBJ2-5	once	CATRQGRTQTQYF	TGTGCCACCCGACAGGGGCGCACACAGACCCAGTACTTC
TRBV2	-	TRBJ2-2	-	CASVENRVLNTGELFF	TGTGCCAGTGTTGAAAACCGGGTCTTGAACACCGGGGAGCTGTTTTTT
TRBV5-5	-	TRBJ1-1	few	CASSSVAGPLEAFF	TGTGCCAGCAGCTCTGTGGCGGGGCCGCTTGAAGCTTTCTTT
TRBV7-6	-	TRBJ1-1	once	CASSYTRNTEAFF	TGTGCCAGCAGCTATACAAGAAACACTGAAGCTTTCTTT
TRBV9	-	TRBJ2-1	once	CASSRGYNEQFF	TGTGCCAGCAGCAGGGGTTACAATGAGCAGTTCTTC
TRBV28	-	TRBJ1-2	few	CASSDSPGEWNYGYTF	TGTGCCAGCAGTGACTCGCCAGGGGAGTGGAACTATGGCTACACCTTC
TRBV6-5	-	TRBJ2-2	once	CASSQALARAELFF	TGTGCCAGCAGCCAAGCACTAGCTAGGGCGGAGCTGTTTTTT
TRBV10-3	-	TRBJ1-2	few	CASEGQGRDGYTF	TGTGCCTCGGAGGGGCAGGGTAGAGATGGCTACACCTTC
TRBV12-5	TRBD2	TRBJ2-1	-	CASGLVLEREARINEQFF	TGTGCTAGTGGTTTGGTACTCGAGCGGGAGGCCAGGATAAATGAGCAGTTCTTC
TRBV5-1	-	TRBJ2-7	-	CASSMLPGSAGATYEQYF	TGCGCCAGCAGCATGTTGCCTGGATCGGCAGGTGCGACATACGAGCAGTACTTC
TRBV5-6	-	TRBJ1-2	-	CASSLGTLPGYTF	TGTGCCAGCAGCTTGGGGACTCTCCCTGGCTACACCTTC
TRBV6-1	-	TRBJ1-1	-	CASSAVNTEAFF	TGTGCCAGCAGTGCAGTGAACACTGAAGCTTTCTTT
TRBV28	-	TRBJ2-7	-	CASYSEIYEQYF	TGTGCCAGCTATAGCGAGATCTACGAGCAGTACTTC
TRBV27	TRBD2	TRBJ2-1	-	CASSWIAGANEQFF	TGTGCCAGCAGTTGGATAGCGGGGGCCAATGAGCAGTTCTTC
TRBV27	TRBD1	TRBJ2-7	-	CASRGQGRNYEQYF	TGTGCCAGCAGGGGACAGGGAAGGAACTACGAGCAGTACTTC
TRBV25-1	-	TRBJ2-1	-	CASSAPRERATYNEQFF	TGTGCCAGCAGTGCTCCCCGGGAGCGGGCCACCTACAATGAGCAGTTCTTC
TRBV7-9	-	TRBJ1-1	-	CASSLNRQVGDTEAFF	TGTGCCAGCAGCTTAAATCGACAGGTGGGGGACACTGAAGCTTTCTTT
TRBV5-1	-	TRBJ2-7	-	CASSVPSVGGGEQYF	TGCGCCAGCAGCGTACCTAGCGTCGGGGGAGGCGAGCAGTACTTC
TRBV5-1	TRBD1	TRBJ2-2	-	CASSLATGGTGELFF	TGCGCCAGCAGCTTGGCTACAGGGGGAACCGGGGAGCTGTTTTTT
TRBV27	-	TRBJ1-1	-	CASSLSRDTEAFF	TGTGCCAGCAGTTTAAGCAGGGACACTGAAGCTTTCTTT